Listed below are T cell receptor beta chains from one sample, sequenced in a study of blood T cell repertoires in COVID-19. The method was immunoSEQ multiplex PCR; TCRdb's version includes in-frame clones alone and lacks a portion of them. Here the sample spans around 250,000 clones, 80% to 90% being singletons. Sequenced material: PBMCs or T cells enriched from blood (not recorded which). Receptors originate from a woman in her twenties or thirties who had recovered from COVID-19. CDR3s include the opening cysteine and the closing phenylalanine or tryptophan. A D gene is named only where the DNA matches it firmly. Size tells how often a clone was seen (once, few, many) or the class of an expanded clone, and some rows leave it out.

length: 15
size: .
V: TRBV29-1
D: TRBD1
J: TRBJ1-4
CDR3: CSVHLTGAGTGKLFF
DNA: TGCAGCGTCCACTTAACAGGGGCCGGCACTGGAAAACTGTTTTTT

length: 14
size: .
V: TRBV2
D: TRBD1
J: TRBJ1-2
CDR3: CASSAGQGPYGYTF
DNA: TGTGCCAGCAGTGCGGGACAGGGACCCTATGGCTACACCTTC

length: 15
size: .
V: TRBV5-4
D: .
J: TRBJ2-3
CDR3: CASSPDSFSTDTQYF
DNA: TGTGCCAGCAGCCCGGACTCGTTCAGCACAGATACGCAGTATTTT

length: 14
size: .
V: TRBV28
D: .
J: TRBJ1-2
CDR3: CASTPPTVGYGYTF
DNA: TGTGCCAGCACCCCCCCGACAGTCGGCTATGGCTACACCTTC

length: 16
size: .
V: TRBV18
D: .
J: TRBJ1-2
CDR3: CASSPRKGGDGYGYTF
DNA: TGTGCCAGCTCACCTCGAAAGGGAGGGGACGGCTATGGCTACACCTTC

length: 16
size: .
V: TRBV3-1/TRBV3-2
D: .
J: TRBJ2-1
CDR3: CASSQDVGTGRNEQFF
DNA: TGTGCCAGCAGCCAAGACGTTGGCACAGGGCGGAATGAGCAGTTCTTC

length: 17
size: .
V: TRBV18
D: TRBD1
J: TRBJ1-2
CDR3: CASSPLSGGQAIYGYTF
DNA: TGTGCCAGCTCACCCCTCTCTGGGGGACAGGCGATCTATGGCTACACCTTC

length: 13
size: .
V: TRBV4-3
D: TRBD1
J: TRBJ1-1
CDR3: CASSLGQGYEAFF
DNA: TGCGCCAGCAGCCTGGGACAGGGCTATGAAGCTTTCTTT

length: 13
size: once
V: TRBV9
D: .
J: TRBJ1-1
CDR3: CASSADRNTEAFF
DNA: TGTGCCAGCAGCGCGGACAGGAACACTGAAGCTTTCTTT

length: 15
size: .
V: TRBV7-9
D: TRBD2
J: TRBJ2-7
CDR3: CASSSLAGGSNEQYF
DNA: TGTGCCAGCAGCTCTTTAGCGGGAGGGAGTAACGAGCAGTACTTC

length: 16
size: few
V: TRBV11-1
D: TRBD2
J: TRBJ2-1
CDR3: CASSFELAGANGEQFF
DNA: TGTGCCAGCAGCTTCGAACTAGCGGGGGCCAACGGTGAGCAGTTCTTC

length: 14
size: .
V: TRBV10-3
D: TRBD1
J: TRBJ2-6
CDR3: CATETGDGANVLTF
DNA: TGTGCCACCGAGACAGGGGACGGGGCCAACGTCCTGACTTTC

length: 14
size: .
V: TRBV7-2
D: TRBD1
J: TRBJ1-1
CDR3: CASSRQGGNTEAFF
DNA: TGTGCCAGCAGCCGTCAGGGGGGGAACACTGAAGCTTTCTTT

length: 15
size: .
V: TRBV7-8
D: TRBD1
J: TRBJ2-7
CDR3: CASSSGWDRGYEQYF
DNA: TGTGCCAGCAGCTCTGGGTGGGACAGGGGCTACGAGCAGTACTTC

length: 15
size: .
V: TRBV6-4
D: TRBD1
J: TRBJ1-2
CDR3: CASQDRASSNYGYTF
DNA: TGTGCCAGCCAGGACAGGGCCTCTTCCAACTATGGCTACACCTTC

length: 16
size: .
V: TRBV7-2
D: .
J: TRBJ2-7
CDR3: CASSLKIGRGGYEQYF
DNA: TGTGCCAGCAGCTTAAAAATTGGCAGGGGAGGGTACGAGCAGTACTTC

length: 14
size: .
V: TRBV7-3
D: .
J: TRBJ1-1
CDR3: CASSLQNKNTEAFF
DNA: TGTGCCAGCAGCTTACAAAACAAGAACACTGAAGCTTTCTTT

length: 13
size: .
V: TRBV28
D: .
J: TRBJ1-2
CDR3: CASSSGGNNGYTF
DNA: TGTGCCAGCAGTTCGGGGGGCAATAATGGCTACACCTTC

length: 13
size: .
V: TRBV28
D: .
J: TRBJ1-1
CDR3: CASSFGTATEAFF
DNA: TGTGCCAGCAGTTTCGGTACAGCAACTGAAGCTTTCTTT

length: 14
size: .
V: TRBV5-1
D: .
J: TRBJ2-3
CDR3: CASSVPGATDTQYF
DNA: TGCGCCAGCAGCGTCCCGGGAGCAACAGATACGCAGTATTTT

length: 14
size: .
V: TRBV29-1
D: .
J: TRBJ2-7
CDR3: CSVGTGWRTEEQYF
DNA: TGCAGCGTTGGAACAGGGTGGCGGACGGAAGAGCAGTACTTC

length: 13
size: .
V: TRBV2
D: .
J: TRBJ2-1
CDR3: CASRTRSYNEQFF
DNA: TGTGCCAGCAGGACTCGCTCCTACAATGAGCAGTTCTTC

length: 14
size: .
V: TRBV18
D: .
J: TRBJ1-2
CDR3: CASSPDAEDYGYTF
DNA: TGTGCCAGCTCACCGGACGCGGAGGATTATGGCTACACCTTC

length: 15
size: .
V: TRBV11-1
D: .
J: TRBJ2-1
CDR3: CASSWIKDNYNEQFF
DNA: TGTGCCAGCAGCTGGATAAAGGACAACTACAATGAGCAGTTCTTC

length: 15
size: .
V: TRBV5-1
D: .
J: TRBJ1-1
CDR3: CASTLGGGLNTEAFF
DNA: TGCGCCAGCACCCTGGGGGGGGGATTGAACACTGAAGCTTTCTTT

length: 13
size: .
V: TRBV29-1
D: .
J: TRBJ2-5
CDR3: CSAARASRETQYF
DNA: TGCAGCGCAGCAAGGGCTAGCAGGGAGACCCAGTACTTC

length: 13
size: .
V: TRBV7-8
D: TRBD1
J: TRBJ1-1
CDR3: CASSKGQVGEAFF
DNA: TGTGCCAGCAGTAAAGGACAGGTAGGGGAAGCTTTCTTT

length: 15
size: few
V: TRBV27
D: TRBD1
J: TRBJ2-5
CDR3: CASSSGTGSRKTQYF
DNA: TGTGCCAGCAGTTCTGGGACAGGGTCACGAAAGACCCAGTACTTC

length: 14
size: .
V: TRBV6-2/TRBV6-3
D: .
J: TRBJ1-1
CDR3: CASSRREVRTEAFF
DNA: TGTGCCAGCAGCCGTCGGGAAGTTCGCACTGAAGCTTTCTTT

length: 13
size: once
V: TRBV28
D: TRBD1
J: TRBJ2-1
CDR3: CASRTGGAREQFF
DNA: TGTGCCAGCAGGACAGGGGGCGCTAGGGAGCAGTTCTTC

length: 13
size: .
V: TRBV10-3
D: .
J: TRBJ2-5
CDR3: CAISERGQETQYF
DNA: TGTGCCATCAGTGAGAGGGGCCAAGAGACCCAGTACTTC

length: 17
size: .
V: TRBV6-2/TRBV6-3
D: .
J: TRBJ2-7
CDR3: CASSDLVSRGLYYEQYF
DNA: TGTGCCAGCAGTGATCTTGTATCCCGCGGTCTCTACTACGAGCAGTACTTC

length: 13
size: .
V: TRBV6-6
D: .
J: TRBJ2-7
CDR3: CASSASPGASLYF
DNA: TGTGCCAGCAGTGCAAGCCCAGGTGCCAGCCTGTACTTC

length: 14
size: .
V: TRBV5-4
D: TRBD1
J: TRBJ1-5
CDR3: CASSDQGDNQPQHF
DNA: TGTGCCAGCAGTGATCAGGGGGACAATCAGCCCCAGCATTTT

length: 15
size: .
V: TRBV20-1
D: .
J: TRBJ1-5
CDR3: CSASSMTGDNQPQHF
DNA: TGCAGTGCTAGTAGTATGACAGGAGACAATCAGCCCCAGCATTTT

length: 15
size: .
V: TRBV6-2/TRBV6-3
D: .
J: TRBJ2-3
CDR3: CASSYPFSSTDTQYF
DNA: TGTGCCAGCAGTTACCCGTTCTCTAGCACAGATACGCAGTATTTT

length: 14
size: .
V: TRBV28
D: TRBD1
J: TRBJ1-2
CDR3: CASSLPGQGRGYTF
DNA: TGTGCCAGCAGTTTACCCGGACAGGGTAGGGGCTACACCTTC

length: 15
size: .
V: TRBV15
D: .
J: TRBJ2-5
CDR3: CATSRESRGKETQYF
DNA: TGTGCCACCAGCAGAGAGAGCAGGGGTAAAGAGACCCAGTACTTC

length: 13
size: .
V: TRBV14
D: TRBD1
J: TRBJ1-2
CDR3: CASSLGTVYGYTF
DNA: TGTGCCAGCAGCCTTGGGACAGTCTATGGCTACACCTTC

length: 14
size: .
V: TRBV11-2
D: .
J: TRBJ2-1
CDR3: CASSLRRRDNEQFF
DNA: TGTGCCAGCAGCCTCCGTAGGAGGGACAATGAGCAGTTCTTC

length: 18
size: .
V: TRBV6-2/TRBV6-3
D: TRBD2
J: TRBJ2-1
CDR3: CASSHLGTSGSSYNEQFF
DNA: TGTGCCAGCAGTCACCTAGGCACTAGCGGGAGCTCCTACAATGAGCAGTTCTTC

length: 14
size: .
V: TRBV11-3
D: .
J: TRBJ2-1
CDR3: CASSVSGTYNEQFF
DNA: TGTGCCAGCAGCGTCTCCGGGACTTACAATGAGCAGTTCTTC

length: 15
size: few
V: TRBV14
D: TRBD2
J: TRBJ2-7
CDR3: CASSQDGGRDYEQYF
DNA: TGTGCCAGCAGCCAAGATGGCGGGAGGGACTACGAGCAGTACTTC

length: 14
size: few
V: TRBV30
D: TRBD1
J: TRBJ1-2
CDR3: CAWSVNDRVGGYTF
DNA: TGTGCCTGGAGTGTTAACGACAGGGTGGGGGGCTACACCTTC

length: 15
size: .
V: TRBV5-1
D: .
J: TRBJ2-1
CDR3: CASSQRQVSRDEQFF
DNA: TGCGCCAGCAGCCAACGACAAGTTTCGAGGGATGAGCAGTTCTTC

length: 16
size: .
V: TRBV11-2
D: TRBD2
J: TRBJ2-5
CDR3: CASSPLRGLALQTQYF
DNA: TGTGCCAGCAGCCCACTCCGGGGACTAGCTTTGCAGACCCAGTACTTC

length: 16
size: .
V: TRBV5-1
D: .
J: TRBJ1-2
CDR3: CASSLAGGRFSYGYTF
DNA: TGCGCCAGCAGCTTGGCGGGGGGGCGCTTCTCTTATGGCTACACCTTC

length: 15
size: .
V: TRBV19
D: TRBD2
J: TRBJ2-7
CDR3: CAILQAGTSTYEQYF
DNA: TGTGCCATTTTACAGGCGGGGACTAGCACCTACGAGCAGTACTTC

length: 14
size: .
V: TRBV28
D: .
J: TRBJ1-4
CDR3: CASSLWQVNEKLFF
DNA: TGTGCCAGCAGTTTATGGCAGGTTAATGAAAAACTGTTTTTT

length: 15
size: .
V: TRBV15
D: TRBD2
J: TRBJ2-1
CDR3: CATSAGLAEHNEQFF
DNA: TGTGCCACCAGCGCGGGACTAGCGGAACACAATGAGCAGTTCTTC

length: 15
size: .
V: TRBV4-2
D: TRBD2
J: TRBJ2-1
CDR3: CASSQDDGSGRAQFF
DNA: TGTGCCAGCAGCCAAGATGACGGTAGCGGGAGGGCCCAGTTCTTC

length: 15
size: once
V: TRBV5-1
D: .
J: TRBJ1-1
CDR3: CASSLQSAGVTEAFF
DNA: TGCGCCAGCAGCTTGCAATCTGCAGGGGTCACTGAAGCTTTCTTT